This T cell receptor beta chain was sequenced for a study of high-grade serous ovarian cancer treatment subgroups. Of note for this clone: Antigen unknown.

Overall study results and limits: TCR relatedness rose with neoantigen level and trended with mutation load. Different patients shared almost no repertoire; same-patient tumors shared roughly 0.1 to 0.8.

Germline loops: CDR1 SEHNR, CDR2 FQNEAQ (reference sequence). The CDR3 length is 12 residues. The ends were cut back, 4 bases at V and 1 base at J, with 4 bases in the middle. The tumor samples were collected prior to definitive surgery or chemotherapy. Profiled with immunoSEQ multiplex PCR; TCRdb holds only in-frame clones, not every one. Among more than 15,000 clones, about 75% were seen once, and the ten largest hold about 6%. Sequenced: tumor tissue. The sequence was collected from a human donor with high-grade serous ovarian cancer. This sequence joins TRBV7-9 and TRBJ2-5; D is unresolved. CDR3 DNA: TGTGCCAGCAGCTCAGCCCAAGAGACCCAGTACTTC. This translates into CASSSAQETQYF.